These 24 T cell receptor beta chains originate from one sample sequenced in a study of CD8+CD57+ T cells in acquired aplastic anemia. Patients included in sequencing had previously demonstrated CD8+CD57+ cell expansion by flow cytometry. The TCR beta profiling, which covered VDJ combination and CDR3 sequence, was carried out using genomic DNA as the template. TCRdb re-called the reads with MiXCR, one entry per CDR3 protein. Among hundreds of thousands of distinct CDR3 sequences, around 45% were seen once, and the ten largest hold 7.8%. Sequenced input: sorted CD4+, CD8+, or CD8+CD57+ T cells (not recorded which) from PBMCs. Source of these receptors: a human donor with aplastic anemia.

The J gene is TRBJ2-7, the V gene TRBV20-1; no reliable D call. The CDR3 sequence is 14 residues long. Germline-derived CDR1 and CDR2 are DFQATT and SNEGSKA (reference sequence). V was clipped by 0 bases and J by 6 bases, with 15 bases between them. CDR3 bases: TGCAGTGCTAGAGATAGGCAGGTGGCCGGCGAGCAGTACTTC. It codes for CSARDRQVAGEQYF.

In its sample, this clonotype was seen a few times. The CDR3 protein is CASSQDSATPDRPGGEKLFF. As DNA, the CDR3 is TGTGCCAGCAGCCAAGATTCCGCGACTCCCGACCGACCCGGCGGTGAAAAACTGTTTTTT. This chain connects TRBV3-1 to TRBJ1-4; D is unclear. Trimming took off 0 bases at V and 7 bases at J, with 27 bases between the two ends. Germline assignment: CDR1 LGHDT and CDR2 YNNKEL (reference sequence). The CDR3 covers 20 residues.

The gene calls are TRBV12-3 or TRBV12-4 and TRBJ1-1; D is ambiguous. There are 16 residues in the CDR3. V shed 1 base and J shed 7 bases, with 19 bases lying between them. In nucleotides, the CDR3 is TGTGCCAGCAGTTTAGTGGTGGGGTTAAGGCGATATGAAGCTTTCTTT. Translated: CASSLVVGLRRYEAFF.

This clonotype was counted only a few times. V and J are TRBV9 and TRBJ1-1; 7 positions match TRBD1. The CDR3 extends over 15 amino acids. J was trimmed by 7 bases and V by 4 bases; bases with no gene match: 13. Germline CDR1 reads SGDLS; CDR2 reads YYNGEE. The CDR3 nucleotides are TGTGCCAGCAGCCCTCCGGGGGGGGGGACAGATGAAGCTTTCTTT. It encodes CASSPPGGGTDEAFF.

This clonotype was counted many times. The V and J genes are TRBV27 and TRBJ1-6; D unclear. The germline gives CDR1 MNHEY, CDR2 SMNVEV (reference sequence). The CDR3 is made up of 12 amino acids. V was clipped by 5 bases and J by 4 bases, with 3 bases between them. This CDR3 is CASSTYNSPLHF. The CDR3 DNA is TGTGCCAGCAGTACGTATAATTCACCCCTCCACTTT.

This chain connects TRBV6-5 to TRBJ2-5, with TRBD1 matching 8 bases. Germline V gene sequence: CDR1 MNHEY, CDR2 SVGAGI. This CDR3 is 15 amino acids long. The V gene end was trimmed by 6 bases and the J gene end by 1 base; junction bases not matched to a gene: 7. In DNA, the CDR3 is TGTGCCAGCAGCCGACAGGGGACACCCCAAGAGACCCAGTACTTC. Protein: CASSRQGTPQETQYF.

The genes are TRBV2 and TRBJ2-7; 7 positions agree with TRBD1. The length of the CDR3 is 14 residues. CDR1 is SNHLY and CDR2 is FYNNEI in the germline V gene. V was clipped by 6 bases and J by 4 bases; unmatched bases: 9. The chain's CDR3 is CASSLPRTGYEQYF. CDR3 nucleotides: TGTGCCAGCAGCTTGCCCAGGACAGGTTACGAGCAGTACTTC. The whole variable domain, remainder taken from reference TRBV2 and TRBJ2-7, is EPEVTQTPSHQVTQMGQEVILRCVPISNHLYFYWYRQILGQKVEFLVSFYNNEISEKSEIFDDQFSVERPDGSNFTLKIRSTKLEDSAMYFCASSLPRTGYEQYFGPGTRLTVT.

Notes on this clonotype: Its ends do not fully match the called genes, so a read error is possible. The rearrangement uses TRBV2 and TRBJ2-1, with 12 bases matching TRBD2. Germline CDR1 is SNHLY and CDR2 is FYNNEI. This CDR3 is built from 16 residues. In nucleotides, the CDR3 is TGCGCCAGCAGCCAAGATAGCACTAGCGGGGGGAATGAGCAGTTCTTC. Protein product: CASSQDSTSGGNEQFF.

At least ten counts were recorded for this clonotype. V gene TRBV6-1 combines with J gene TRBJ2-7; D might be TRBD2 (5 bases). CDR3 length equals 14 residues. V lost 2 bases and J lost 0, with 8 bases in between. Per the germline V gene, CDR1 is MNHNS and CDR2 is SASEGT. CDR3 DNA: TGTGCCAGCAGTGAATTCAGCGGCTCCTACGAGCAGTACTTC. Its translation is CASSEFSGSYEQYF.

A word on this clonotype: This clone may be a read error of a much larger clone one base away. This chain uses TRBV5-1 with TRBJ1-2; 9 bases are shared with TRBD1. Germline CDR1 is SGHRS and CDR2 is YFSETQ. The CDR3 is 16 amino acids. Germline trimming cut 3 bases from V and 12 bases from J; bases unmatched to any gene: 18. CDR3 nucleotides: TGCGCCAGCAGCTCAGCCGGGACAGGGAATCTTTACGGCCACACCTTC. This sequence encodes CASSSAGTGNLYGHTF.

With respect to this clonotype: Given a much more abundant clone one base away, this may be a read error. CDR3 region: CASSWTGHEGNEQYF. The CDR3 coding sequence is TGTGCCAGCAGTTGGACAGGCCACGAGGGTAATGAGCAGTACTTC. This sequence joins TRBV6-5 and TRBJ2-4; 7 nucleotides align to TRBD1. Looked up from germline, CDR1 is MNHEY and CDR2 is SVGAGI. V was pared by 4 bases and J by 13 bases, with 16 bases of the junction left unmatched. The CDR3 is 15 residues long.

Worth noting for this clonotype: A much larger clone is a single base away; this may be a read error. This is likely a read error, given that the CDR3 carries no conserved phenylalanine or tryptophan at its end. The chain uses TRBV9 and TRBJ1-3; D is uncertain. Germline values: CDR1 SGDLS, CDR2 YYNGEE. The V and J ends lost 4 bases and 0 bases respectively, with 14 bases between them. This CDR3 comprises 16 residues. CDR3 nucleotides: TGTGCCAGCAGCACCGAGACACCCCGCTCTGGAAACACCATATATTCT. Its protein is CASSTETPRSGNTIYS.

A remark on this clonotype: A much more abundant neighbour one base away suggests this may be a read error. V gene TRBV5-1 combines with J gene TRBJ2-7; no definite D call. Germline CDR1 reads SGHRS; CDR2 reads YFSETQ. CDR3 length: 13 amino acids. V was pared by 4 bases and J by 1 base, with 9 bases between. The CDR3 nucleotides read TGCGCCAGCAGCGAGGTGGATTCCTACGAGCAGTACTTC. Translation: CASSEVDSYEQYF.

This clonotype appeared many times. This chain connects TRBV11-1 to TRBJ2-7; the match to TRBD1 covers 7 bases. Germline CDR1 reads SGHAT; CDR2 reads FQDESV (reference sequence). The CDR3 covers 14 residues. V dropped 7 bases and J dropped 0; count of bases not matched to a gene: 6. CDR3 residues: CASKLRGRSYEQYF. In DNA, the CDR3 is TGTGCCAGCAAACTTAGGGGGCGCTCCTACGAGCAGTACTTC.

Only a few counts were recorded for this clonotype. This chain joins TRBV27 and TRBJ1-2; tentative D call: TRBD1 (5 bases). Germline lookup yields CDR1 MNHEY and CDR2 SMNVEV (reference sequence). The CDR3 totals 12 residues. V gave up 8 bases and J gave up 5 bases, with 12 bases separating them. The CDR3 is CASGPDTYGYTF. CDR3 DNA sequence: TGTGCCAGCGGGCCGGACACTTATGGCTACACCTTC.

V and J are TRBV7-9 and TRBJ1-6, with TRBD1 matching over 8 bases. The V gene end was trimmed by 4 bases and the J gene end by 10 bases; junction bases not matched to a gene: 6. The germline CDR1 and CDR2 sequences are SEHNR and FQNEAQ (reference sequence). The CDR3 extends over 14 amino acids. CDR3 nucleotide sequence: TGTGCCAGCAGCTCGACAGGGGAGGAATCACCCCTCCACTTT. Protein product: CASSSTGEESPLHF.

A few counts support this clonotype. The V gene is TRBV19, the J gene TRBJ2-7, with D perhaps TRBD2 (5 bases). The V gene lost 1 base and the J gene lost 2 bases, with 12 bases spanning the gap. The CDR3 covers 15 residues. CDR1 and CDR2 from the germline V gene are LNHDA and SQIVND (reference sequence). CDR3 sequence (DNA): TGTGCCAGTAGTATAGGTGTGGGGAGAGCCTACGAGCAGTACTTC. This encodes CASSIGVGRAYEQYF.

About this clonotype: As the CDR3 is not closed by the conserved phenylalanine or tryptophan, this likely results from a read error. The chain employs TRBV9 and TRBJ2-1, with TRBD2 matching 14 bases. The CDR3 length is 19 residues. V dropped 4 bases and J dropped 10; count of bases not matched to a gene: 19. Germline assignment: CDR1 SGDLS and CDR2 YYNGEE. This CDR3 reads CASSKRGLAGVAFGGEQFL. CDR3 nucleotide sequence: TGTGCCAGCAGCAAGCGGGGACTAGCGGGGGTGGCTTTCGGAGGGGAGCAGTTCCTC.

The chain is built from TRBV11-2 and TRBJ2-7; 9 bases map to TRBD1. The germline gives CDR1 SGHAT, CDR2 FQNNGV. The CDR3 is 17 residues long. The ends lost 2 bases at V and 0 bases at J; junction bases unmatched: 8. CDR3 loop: CASSLTTGQGHSYEQYF. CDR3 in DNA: TGTGCCAGCAGCTTAACCACCGGACAGGGGCACTCCTACGAGCAGTACTTC.

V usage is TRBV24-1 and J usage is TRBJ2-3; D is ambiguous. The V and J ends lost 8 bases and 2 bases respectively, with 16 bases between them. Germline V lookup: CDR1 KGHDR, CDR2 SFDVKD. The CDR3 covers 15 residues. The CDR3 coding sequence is TGTGCCACCATCGCCAGGCTAGGGATCACAGATACGCAGTATTTT. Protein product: CATIARLGITDTQYF.

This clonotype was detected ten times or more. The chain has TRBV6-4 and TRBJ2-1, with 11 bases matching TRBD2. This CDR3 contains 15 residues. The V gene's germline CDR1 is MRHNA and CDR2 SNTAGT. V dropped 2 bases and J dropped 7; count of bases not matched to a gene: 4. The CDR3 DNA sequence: TGTGCCAGCAGTGACCAACTAGCGGGAGCGAATGAGCAGTTCTTC. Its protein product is CASSDQLAGANEQFF.

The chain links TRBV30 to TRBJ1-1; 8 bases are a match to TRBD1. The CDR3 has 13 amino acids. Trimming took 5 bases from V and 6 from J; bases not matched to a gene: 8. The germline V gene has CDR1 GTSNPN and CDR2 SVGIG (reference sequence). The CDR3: CAWRTGIGPEAFF. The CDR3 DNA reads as TGTGCCTGGCGGACAGGGATCGGCCCTGAAGCTTTCTTT. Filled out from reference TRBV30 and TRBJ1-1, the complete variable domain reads SQTIHQWPATLVQPVGSPLSLECTVEGTSNPNLYWYRQAAGRGLQLLFYSVGIGQISSEVPQNLSASRPQDRQFILSSKKLLLSDSGFYLCAWRTGIGPEAFFGQGTRLTVV.

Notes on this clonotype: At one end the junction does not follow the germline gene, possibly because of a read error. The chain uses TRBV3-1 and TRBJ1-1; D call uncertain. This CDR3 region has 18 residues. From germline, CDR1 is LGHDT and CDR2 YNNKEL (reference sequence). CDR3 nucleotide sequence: TGTGCCAGCAGCCAAGTAGTTCCCGGTCGGTTGGGGAACACTGAAGCTTCCTTT. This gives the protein CASSQVVPGRLGNTEASF.

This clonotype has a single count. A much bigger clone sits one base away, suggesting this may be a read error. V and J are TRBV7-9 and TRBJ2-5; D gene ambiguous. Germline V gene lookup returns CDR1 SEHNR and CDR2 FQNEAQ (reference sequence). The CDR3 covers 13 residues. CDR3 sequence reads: CASSLFVKEAQYF. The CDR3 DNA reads TGTGCCAGCAGCTTGTTCGTCAAAGAGGCCCAGTACTTC.